This T cell receptor (beta chain) was identified in a study of shared clonotypes between healthy human individuals. From germline, CDR1 is SGHRS and CDR2 YFSETQ. Trimming took 0 bases from V and 3 from J, leaving 4 bases between them. The CDR3 extends over 14 amino acids. The assay was immunoSEQ multiplex PCR, and TCRdb's table has in-frame clones only and misses some. The sample lists 2 million to 2.5 million clones, over 85% occurring once. The rearrangement joins TRBV5-1 to TRBJ2-6, with D unclear. Input material: naive CD4+ T cells from PBMCs. Specified subset: CD45RA+ positively selected. The sequence came from a man between 18 and 35 years old in good health. Some clones in this sample may be carry-over from other donors' samples. CDR3 DNA sequence: TGCGCCAGCAGCTTGGTGGATGGGGCCAACGTCCTGACTTTC. Its protein is CASSLVDGANVLTF.